The T cell receptor (beta chain) described here comes from a study of early T cells in non-severe SARS-CoV-2 infection. Looking at the study overall: Whole-blood bulk RNA, unsorted, was sequenced, and chains were unpaired.

TCRdb reprocessed the 5' RACE reads with MiXCR, giving one entry per CDR3 protein. The top ten clones hold over 7.5% of a sample with under 65,000 distinct CDR3 sequences, over 9.5% of them seen once. The sample was whole blood. The sequence derives from an adult who was a healthcare worker with PCR-confirmed SARS-CoV-2 infection or an uninfected control (not recorded which).

Written as DNA, the CDR3 is TGTGCCAGCTCACCACCTAAAGTCGAGGGTAATGAAAAACTGTTTTTT. Residues: CASSPPKVEGNEKLFF. J is TRBJ1-4 and V is TRBV18; no firm D call. The germline V gene has CDR1 KGHSH and CDR2 LQKENI. The CDR3 has 16 amino acids. Trimming removed 0 bases at V and 4 bases at J, with 12 bases between.